This TCR beta chain is drawn from a study of human T cells and chemical hapten exposure. Study-level information: A mostly female patient group had alopecia areata, totalis or universalis.

Documented time point: pre-sensitization, week 0. Treatment specified: therapeutic diphenylcyclopropenone sensitization with weekly scalp DPC. Total RNA was extracted from unfractionated whole blood. This CDR3 spans 15 amino acids. After removal of 5 bases from V and 2 bases from J, the junction contained 3 bases not matched to a gene. Per the germline V gene, CDR1 is SGHDN and CDR2 is FVKESK. From the RACE reads, TCRdb called clonotypes with MiXCR, one entry per CDR3 protein. The sample carries 35,000 to 40,000 distinct CDR3 sequences, 9.5% to 15% recorded once. Many counts were recorded for this clonotype.

The rearrangement links TRBV14 to TRBJ2-1; 10 bases fit TRBD1. This specimen consisted of whole blood, obtained in connection with sensitization to the hapten diphenylcyclopropenone (DPC). The TCR sequence derives from a middle-aged woman with alopecia areata. Some clones in this sample may be carry-over from other donors' samples. The CDR3 DNA reads as TGTGCCAGCAGCATGGACAGGGGGGCCTACAATGAGCAGTTCTTC. As protein: CASSMDRGAYNEQFF.